The clone carrying this TCR beta chain was detected only a few times. The antigen is undetermined. The sample belongs to a study of cytomegalovirus exposure and HLA in healthy donors. Across the study: The roughly 700 first-cohort repertoires and the approximately 130 validation repertoires shared the same platform, a later analysis reported. Study-wide findings and caveats: Rarity marked most TCR sequences, yet some public TCRs occurred in many donors. Specificity of a few CMV-associated chains for CMV antigens was verified in vitro.

V lost 3 bases and J lost 5, with 11 bases in between. Germline CDR1 is MDHEN and CDR2 is SYDVKM. The CDR3 loop spans 13 amino acids. Sequencing used immunoSEQ multiplex PCR; TCRdb keeps in-frame clones, though not all of them. The table lists some 340,000 clones, about nine tenths of them singletons. Sequenced: PBMCs. This sequence was found in a woman aged 25 to 39 in good health and CMV-seropositive. This chain connects TRBV28 to TRBJ2-7; tentatively, D is TRBD1 or TRBD2 (5 bases each). The CDR3 DNA follows: TGTGCCAGCAGTTTGTCAAGGGGACACGAGCAGTACTTC. Its translation is CASSLSRGHEQYF. The whole variable domain, remainder taken from reference TRBV28 and TRBJ2-7, is DVKVTQSSRYLVKRTGEKVFLECVQDMDHENMFWYRQDPGLGLRLIYFSYDVKMKEKGDIPEGYSVSREKKERFSLILESASTNQTSMYLCASSLSRGHEQYFGPGTRLTVT.